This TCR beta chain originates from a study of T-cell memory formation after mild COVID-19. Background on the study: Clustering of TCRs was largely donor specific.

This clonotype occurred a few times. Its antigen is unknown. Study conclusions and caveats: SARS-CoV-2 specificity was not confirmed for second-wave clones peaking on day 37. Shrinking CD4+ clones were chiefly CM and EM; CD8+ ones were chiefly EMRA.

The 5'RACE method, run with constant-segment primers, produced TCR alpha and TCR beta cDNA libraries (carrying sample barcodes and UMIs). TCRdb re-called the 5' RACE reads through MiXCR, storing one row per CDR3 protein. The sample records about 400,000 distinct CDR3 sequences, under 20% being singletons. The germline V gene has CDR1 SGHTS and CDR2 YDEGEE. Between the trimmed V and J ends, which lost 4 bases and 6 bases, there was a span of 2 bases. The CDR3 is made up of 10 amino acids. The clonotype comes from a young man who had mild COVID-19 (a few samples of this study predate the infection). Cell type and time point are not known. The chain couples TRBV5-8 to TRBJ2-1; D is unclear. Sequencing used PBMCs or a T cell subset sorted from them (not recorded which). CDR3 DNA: TGTGCCAGCAGCCCCAATGAGCAGTTCTTC. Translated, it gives CASSPNEQFF.